Listed below are T cell receptor beta chains from one sample, sequenced in a study of T cells after yellow fever vaccination. Each CDR3 protein gets one entry after TCRdb re-called the 5' RACE reads with MiXCR. The table shows 250,000 or so distinct CDR3 sequences, with approximately 3.8% occurring only once. This specimen consisted of PBMCs, obtained 15 days after the yellow fever booster vaccination. The source is a man between 18 and 35 years old who received the YFV17D yellow fever vaccine. Both conserved end residues are part of each CDR3. The D gene is left open where the match is weak. Some rows have no size entry. The others give once, few or many, or a class for an expanded clone.

TRBJ2-1 | 14 | many | - | TRBV5-5 | CASSIWDIRDEQFF | TGTGCCAGCAGCATCTGGGACATCCGGGATGAGCAGTTCTTC
TRBJ2-1 | 14 | many | - | TRBV6-5 | CADTTRARINEQFF | TGTGCCGACACAACGAGGGCCCGGATAAATGAGCAGTTCTTC
TRBJ2-2 | 13 | - | - | TRBV5-4 | CASSGMITGELFF | TGTGCCAGCAGCGGGATGATCACCGGGGAGCTGTTTTTT
TRBJ1-1 | 12 | many | - | TRBV6-6 | CASSYSSGEAFF | TGTGCCAGCAGTTACTCGAGTGGGGAAGCTTTCTTT
TRBJ2-3 | 14 | many | - | TRBV2 | CASSQGGPGSTQYF | TGTGCCAGCAGTCAGGGGGGGCCGGGATCAACGCAGTATTTT
TRBJ2-7 | 15 | many | TRBD1 | TRBV5-1 | CASSRSTGGSYEQYF | TGCGCCAGCAGCCGGTCGACAGGGGGATCCTACGAGCAGTACTTC
TRBJ2-5 | 15 | many | - | TRBV12-3/TRBV12-4 | CASSSTGRAQETQYF | TGTGCCAGCAGTTCCACAGGGAGGGCTCAAGAGACCCAGTACTTC
TRBJ1-1 | 16 | many | - | TRBV18 | CASSPGQGGVGTEAFF | TGTGCCAGCTCACCGGGGCAGGGTGGTGTCGGCACTGAAGCTTTCTTT
TRBJ1-2 | 16 | many | - | TRBV20-1 | CSARPIGTNLNYGYTF | TGCAGTGCGCGTCCGATCGGCACGAACCTTAACTATGGCTACACCTTC
TRBJ2-2 | 13 | many | - | TRBV5-1 | CASSSLNTGELFF | TGCGCCAGCAGTTCGCTGAACACCGGGGAGCTGTTTTTT
TRBJ1-5 | 15 | many | - | TRBV12-3/TRBV12-4 | CASSLGGTLNQPQHF | TGTGCCAGCAGTTTAGGAGGGACGCTAAATCAGCCCCAGCATTTT
TRBJ2-1 | 15 | many | - | TRBV7-9 | CASSVVDGHTNEQFF | TGTGCCAGCAGCGTCGTAGATGGACACACCAATGAGCAGTTCTTC
TRBJ2-1 | 13 | many | - | TRBV19 | CASSMGGLNEQFF | TGTGCCAGTAGTATGGGTGGGCTTAATGAGCAGTTCTTC
TRBJ2-5 | 14 | - | - | TRBV5-1 | CASSPASGQETQYF | TGCGCCAGCAGCCCTGCGAGTGGACAAGAGACCCAGTACTTC
TRBJ1-6 | 11 | many | - | TRBV7-2 | CASSFGSPLHF | TGTGCCAGCAGCTTTGGGTCTCCCCTCCACTTT
TRBJ2-1 | 16 | many | - | TRBV6-2/TRBV6-3 | CASSPWSGLSYNEQFF | TGTGCCAGCAGCCCATGGAGCGGGCTCTCCTACAATGAGCAGTTCTTC
TRBJ1-5 | 14 | many | - | TRBV27 | CASSSTGWQQPQHF | TGTGCCAGCAGTTCTACAGGGTGGCAGCAGCCCCAGCATTTT
TRBJ2-3 | 14 | many | - | TRBV7-9 | CASSWDLSTDTQYF | TGTGCCAGCAGCTGGGACCTAAGCACAGATACGCAGTATTTT
TRBJ2-7 | 15 | many | TRBD1 | TRBV5-6 | CASSGRDRVGHEQYF | TGTGCCAGCAGCGGCCGGGACAGGGTGGGCCACGAGCAGTACTTC
TRBJ1-1 | 17 | many | - | TRBV5-6 | CASSETPGGFMNTEAFF | TGTGCCAGCAGCGAAACCCCTGGGGGCTTTATGAACACTGAAGCTTTCTTT
TRBJ2-3 | 16 | many | TRBD1 | TRBV15 | CATSRDRGRGTDTQYF | TGTGCCACCAGCAGAGATAGGGGGCGGGGCACAGATACGCAGTATTTT
TRBJ1-2 | 14 | many | - | TRBV28 | CASRTREKGYGYTF | TGTGCCAGCAGGACGAGGGAGAAGGGCTATGGCTACACCTTC
TRBJ2-2 | 15 | many | TRBD2 | TRBV7-2 | CASSFRGGQTGELFF | TGTGCCAGCAGCTTTCGGGGGGGCCAAACCGGGGAGCTGTTTTTT
TRBJ2-1 | 17 | many | - | TRBV5-1 | CASSLLSGQSSYNEQFF | TGCGCCAGCAGCTTGCTATCTGGACAGAGCTCCTACAATGAGCAGTTCTTC
TRBJ1-1 | 17 | many | TRBD1 | TRBV10-3 | CAISESIGQGWDTEAFF | TGTGCCATCAGTGAGTCGATTGGACAGGGCTGGGACACTGAAGCTTTCTTT
TRBJ1-4 | 12 | many | TRBD1 | TRBV7-9 | CASSSGQGKLFF | TGTGCCAGCAGTAGTGGACAGGGTAAACTGTTTTTT
TRBJ2-5 | 13 | many | - | TRBV6-2/TRBV6-3 | CASTRERGETQYF | TGTGCCAGCACCCGGGAGAGGGGCGAGACCCAGTACTTC
TRBJ2-4 | 12 | many | - | TRBV30 | CAWSVAKNIQYF | TGTGCCTGGAGTGTCGCCAAAAACATTCAGTACTTC
TRBJ1-2 | 15 | many | - | TRBV20-1 | CSAPLLEISNYGYTF | TGCAGTGCTCCTCTTTTGGAGATCTCTAACTATGGCTACACCTTC
TRBJ1-3 | 14 | many | TRBD1 | TRBV7-2 | CASSPRDRGNTIYF | TGTGCCAGCAGCCCCCGGGACAGGGGAAACACCATATATTTT
TRBJ1-2 | 12 | many | TRBD1 | TRBV7-8 | CASSPRTGSYTF | TGTGCCAGCAGCCCCCGGACAGGGAGCTACACCTTC
TRBJ1-1 | 14 | many | TRBD1 | TRBV10-3 | CAISTTGADTEAFF | TGTGCCATCAGTACGACAGGGGCGGACACTGAAGCTTTCTTT
TRBJ2-3 | 15 | many | - | TRBV7-3 | CASSLTSPPTDTQYF | TGTGCCAGCAGCTTAACTAGCCCCCCCACAGATACGCAGTATTTT
TRBJ2-3 | 15 | many | TRBD2 | TRBV19 | CASSIGGGPSDTQYF | TGTGCCAGTAGTATCGGCGGGGGACCCTCAGATACGCAGTATTTT
TRBJ2-5 | 16 | many | - | TRBV7-2 | CASTGRGQLYQETQYF | TGTGCCAGCACCGGTCGGGGCCAGCTGTACCAAGAGACCCAGTACTTC
TRBJ2-1 | 15 | many | TRBD2 | TRBV5-1 | CASSPSSGVYNEQFF | TGCGCCAGCAGCCCCTCCAGCGGGGTCTACAATGAGCAGTTCTTC
TRBJ1-6 | 15 | many | - | TRBV27 | CASSLYAGADSPLHF | TGTGCCAGCAGTTTATATGCAGGGGCCGATTCACCCCTCCACTTT
TRBJ2-3 | 14 | many | - | TRBV5-1 | CASSFRTETDTQYF | TGCGCCAGCAGCTTTAGGACAGAAACAGATACGCAGTATTTT
TRBJ2-3 | 13 | - | TRBD1 | TRBV19 | CASRTGRPDTQYF | TGTGCCAGCCGGACAGGGAGACCAGATACGCAGTATTTT
TRBJ1-2 | 15 | many | - | TRBV14 | CASSQDWAYGGGYTF | TGTGCCAGCAGCCAAGACTGGGCCTACGGCGGAGGCTACACCTTC
TRBJ1-1 | 13 | many | TRBD1 | TRBV10-3 | CAITTTGGTEAFF | TGTGCCATCACCACGACAGGGGGCACTGAAGCTTTCTTT
TRBJ1-1 | 13 | many | - | TRBV9 | CASSPGLDSEAFF | TGTGCCAGCAGCCCCGGGCTGGACAGCGAAGCTTTCTTT
TRBJ1-5 | 14 | many | - | TRBV7-2 | CASTPGQSNQPQHF | TGTGCCAGCACTCCGGGGCAGTCCAATCAGCCCCAGCATTTT
TRBJ1-2 | 19 | many | TRBD1 | TRBV5-8 | CASSPRLDRGRVANYGYTF | TGTGCCAGCAGCCCTAGACTCGACAGGGGCCGAGTTGCTAACTATGGCTACACCTTC
TRBJ2-1 | 16 | - | - | TRBV15 | CATSRGPALRQNEQFF | TGTGCCACCAGCAGAGGGCCGGCCCTGAGACAGAATGAGCAGTTCTTC
TRBJ2-5 | 15 | few | TRBD1 | TRBV18 | CASSPLGQDAETQYF | TGTGCCAGCTCACCGCTAGGACAGGACGCGGAGACCCAGTACTTC
TRBJ2-2 | 10 | - | - | TRBV19 | CASSMGELFF | TGTGCCAGTAGTATGGGGGAGCTGTTTTTT
TRBJ2-1 | 13 | many | - | TRBV5-4 | CASSLDRLNEQFF | TGTGCCAGCAGCCTGGACAGACTCAATGAGCAGTTCTTC